The next 18 T cell receptor beta chains were all read from a single sample in a study of molecular identifiers for immune sequencing clone quantification. Using its own MiXCR run on the PCR reads, TCRdb lists one record per CDR3 protein. Of approximately 500,000 distinct CDR3 sequences listed, around 23% are singletons. The sequencing input was naive CD8+ T cells from blood, with Jurkat cell RNA spiked in. Subset indicated: FACS-sorted CD8+CD4-CCR7+CD45RA+ naive T cells. The receptors here all came from a human donor in good health. Some libraries in this study had Jurkat cell RNA spiked in.

This clonotype was picked up many times. J is TRBJ2-3 and V is TRBV12-3 or TRBV12-4; the D is unclear. Trimming took off 3 bases at V and 4 bases at J, with 11 bases between the two ends. The CDR3 runs 14 residues. CDR3 sequence reads: CASSFITFPDTQYF. In DNA, the CDR3 is TGTGCCAGCAGTTTTATTACTTTCCCAGATACGCAGTATTTT.

There are many counts of this clonotype. V and J are TRBV7-9 and TRBJ2-3, with D unresolved. Per germline, CDR1 SEHNR and CDR2 FQNEAQ (reference sequence). The V gene lost 0 bases and the J gene lost 3 bases, with 4 bases spanning the gap. The CDR3 sequence is 13 residues long. The DNA for the CDR3 is TGTGCCAGCAGCTTAGCAGCGACAGATACGCAGTATTTT. This gives the protein CASSLAATDTQYF.

On this clonotype: At one end, the junction sequence differs from germline, possibly due to a read error. The rearrangement uses TRBV9 and TRBJ1-2, with D unclear. The CDR3 extends over 16 amino acids. Per the germline V gene, CDR1 is SGDLS and CDR2 is YYNGEE. As DNA, the CDR3 is TGTGCGAGCAGCGTAGTTCAGTCAATCCAGAACTATGGCTACTCCTTC. Protein sequence: CASSVVQSIQNYGYSF.

This clonotype was detected a few times. The chain has TRBV10-3 and TRBJ2-7; perhaps TRBD2 as D (5 bases). Per germline, CDR1 ENHRY and CDR2 SYGVKD. V was shortened by 0 bases and J by 2 bases, with 5 bases between the two germline ends. The CDR3 spans 13 residues. The CDR3 DNA reads as TGTGCCATCAGTGAGTCGGGAGCCTACGAGCAGTACTTC. This gives the protein CAISESGAYEQYF.

In its sample, this clonotype was seen a few times. The CDR3 sequence: CASNSNRIYGYTF. The CDR3 DNA reads TGTGCCAGCAATTCTAACAGGATCTATGGCTACACCTTC. This chain connects TRBV6-2 or TRBV6-3 to TRBJ1-2, with D possibly matching TRBD1 (5 bases). The V and J ends lost 7 bases and 4 bases respectively, with 13 bases between them. This CDR3 has 13 residues. Per germline, CDR1 MNHEY and CDR2 SVGEGT.

This chain uses TRBV6-4 with TRBJ1-1; D gene ambiguous. This CDR3 is 9 amino acids long. The V end lost 10 bases, the J end lost 1 base, and 1 base lay between the germline ends. Germline V gene sequence: CDR1 MRHNA, CDR2 SNTAGT. The CDR3 region is CAKNTEAFF. DNA of the CDR3: TGTGCCAAGAACACTGAAGCTTTCTTT.

This clonotype has at least ten counts. V is TRBV5-1 and J is TRBJ1-1; D perhaps matches TRBD1 (5 bases). The CDR3 totals 13 residues. Germline V gene lookup returns CDR1 SGHRS and CDR2 YFSETQ. Trimming pared 7 bases from V and 5 bases from J, leaving 15 bases between. CDR3 sequence (DNA): TGCGCCAGCGGAAGCGGGACCGAGACTGAAGCTTTCTTT. The encoded protein is CASGSGTETEAFF.

On this clonotype: Germline and junction disagree at one end, which may indicate a read error. The chain carries TRBV29-1 and TRBJ2-1; 13 bases line up with TRBD2. CDR3 length equals 16 residues. Germline CDR1 and CDR2: SQVTM and ANQGSEA. The chain's CDR3 is CSVGRLAGGPNNEQSF. CDR3 DNA: TGCAGCGTTGGCAGACTAGCGGGAGGACCCAACAATGAGCAGTCCTTC.

This clonotype was seen only a few times. V usage is TRBV13 and J usage is TRBJ2-7; D remains unclear. CDR3 length equals 15 residues. Germline CDR1 and CDR2: PRHDT and FYEKMQ (reference sequence). V lost 0 bases and J 5 bases, leaving 14 bases between the germline ends. As DNA, the CDR3 is TGTGCCAGCAGCTTAGGCCTTGGTCCCCCGAACGAGCAGTACTTC. Translated: CASSLGLGPPNEQYF.

Concerning this clonotype: One base away lies a much larger clone, so this may be a sequencing read error. The gene calls are TRBV25-1 and TRBJ2-5, with 7 positions matching TRBD1. Germline assignment: CDR1 MGHDK and CDR2 SYGVNS. The CDR3 has 14 amino acids. The ends lost 8 bases at V and 2 bases at J; junction bases unmatched: 8. The CDR3 is CASGSWTGQETQYF. The CDR3 DNA reads as TGTGCCAGCGGTTCCTGGACAGGTCAAGAGACCCAGTACTTC. The complete variable domain, with remaining parts taken from reference TRBV25-1 and TRBJ2-5, reads EADIYQTPRYLVIGTGKKITLECSQTMGHDKMYWYQQDPGMELHLIHYSYGVNSTEKGDLSSESTVSRIRTEHFPLTLESARPSHTSQYLCASGSWTGQETQYFGPGTRLLVL.

This clonotype was recorded many times. This rearrangement joins TRBV6-5 to TRBJ2-2; D might be TRBD2 (5 bases). Trimming stripped 10 bases from V and 1 base from J, with 13 bases between. Germline V gene lookup returns CDR1 MNHEY and CDR2 SVGAGI. This CDR3 has 14 amino acids. The CDR3 nucleotides read TGTGCCATAGCGAACGACATGAACACCGGGGAGCTGTTTTTT. Translation: CAIANDMNTGELFF.

This chain uses TRBV20-1 with TRBJ2-5; D possibly matches TRBD1 or TRBD2 (5 bases each). The V end was cut by 5 bases, the J end by 1 base, with 20 bases between. This CDR3 has 16 residues. CDR1 and CDR2 from the germline V gene are DFQATT and SNEGSKA (reference sequence). The CDR3 coding sequence is TGCAGTGCTGGACTGGATGATGACAGTTTCCAAGAGACCCAGTACTTC. This translates into CSAGLDDDSFQETQYF.

This clonotype was recorded at least ten times. CDR3 in DNA: TGTGCCAGCAGCTTGGTCGGGACAGGAGATTACGAGCAGTACTTC. Translation: CASSLVGTGDYEQYF. This chain connects TRBV5-4 to TRBJ2-7; 8 bases align to TRBD1. Losses at the gene ends were 0 bases for V and 4 bases for J; bases not matched to a gene: 6. The CDR3 totals 15 residues. The germline V gene has CDR1 SGHNT and CDR2 YYREEE (reference sequence). The whole variable domain, remainder taken from reference TRBV5-4 and TRBJ2-7, is ETGVTQSPTHLIKTRGQQVTLRCSSQSGHNTVSWYQQALGQGPQFIFQYYREEENGRGNFPPRFSGLQFPNYSSELNVNALELDDSALYLCASSLVGTGDYEQYFGPGTRLTVT.

This clonotype was found a few times. J is TRBJ2-3 and V is TRBV20-1; D unresolved. Germline V gives CDR1 DFQATT, CDR2 SNEGSKA (reference sequence). V lost 0 bases and J lost 2, with 3 bases in between. The CDR3 length is 12 residues. CDR3 residues: CSARDNTDTQYF. For the CDR3, the DNA is TGCAGTGCTAGAGATAACACAGATACGCAGTATTTT.

This clonotype was observed at least ten times. The chain uses TRBV20-1 and TRBJ2-3; 9 positions match TRBD2. Trimming took 5 bases from V and 2 from J; bases not matched to a gene: 5. This CDR3 is built from 14 residues. From germline, CDR1 is DFQATT and CDR2 SNEGSKA (reference sequence). CDR3 region: CSAEGLAYTDTQYF. CDR3 DNA: TGCAGTGCTGAGGGACTAGCCTACACAGATACGCAGTATTTT.

The gene calls are TRBV12-3 or TRBV12-4 and TRBJ2-3; no reliable D call. The CDR3 loop spans 15 amino acids. The V end was cut by 7 bases, the J end by 0 bases, with 14 bases between. The CDR3 DNA follows: TGTGCCAGCACCGAATTCAGAGATAGCACAGATACGCAGTATTTT. It yields the protein CASTEFRDSTDTQYF.

Concerning this clonotype itself: A read error may account for a junction end that differs from germline. The rearrangement joins TRBV4-1 to TRBJ1-1; the D is unclear. Germline V gives CDR1 MGHRA, CDR2 YSYEKL. This CDR3 comprises 13 residues. CDR3: CAGSLSVNTEAFF. Here the CDR3 DNA reads TGCGCCGGCAGCCTGAGTGTTAACACTGAAGCTTTCTTT.

The chain couples TRBV6-6 to TRBJ2-1, with TRBD1 matching 8 bases. This CDR3 contains 14 residues. V was clipped by 4 bases and J by 10 bases; unmatched bases: 9. Germline loops: CDR1 MNHNY, CDR2 SVGAGI (reference sequence). The CDR3 here is CASSSDRGGGEQFF. The CDR3, as DNA: TGTGCCAGCAGTTCCGACAGGGGCGGAGGCGAGCAGTTCTTC.